The rows below give T cell receptor beta chains drawn from one sample of a study of molecular identifiers for immune sequencing clone quantification. TCRdb passed the PCR reads through MiXCR, listing each CDR3 protein once. The profile shows 70,000 to 90,000 distinct CDR3 sequences, over 20% of them singletons. The sample consisted of naive CD8+ T cells from blood, with Jurkat cell RNA spiked in. These receptor sequences come from a human donor in good health. Some libraries in this study had Jurkat cell RNA spiked in. The CDR3 runs from the conserved cysteine through the conserved F or W. D genes are given only for firm matches. Clone size is shown for a subset of rows, as once, few, many or a class of expanded clone.

d_gene | j_gene | v_gene | abundance | CDR3nt | CDR3aa
. | TRBJ2-3 | TRBV4-3 | many | TGCGCCAGCAGCCAAAGTACGGCTAGCAGGTCAGATACGCAGTATTTT | CASSQSTASRSDTQYF
TRBD2 | TRBJ2-1 | TRBV29-1 | . | TGCAGCGACGGACTAGCGGGACTCAATGAGCAGTTCTTC | CSDGLAGLNEQFF
. | TRBJ2-2 | TRBV5-5 | few | TGTGCCAGCAGCTTGGGGGACAACACCGGGGAGCTGTTTTTT | CASSLGDNTGELFF
TRBD2 | TRBJ2-3 | TRBV7-2 | many | TGTGCCAGCAGCCCCCGGGGGCTAGCGGGAGTACTTGGCACAGATACGCAGTATTTT | CASSPRGLAGVLGTDTQYF
TRBD2 | TRBJ2-3 | TRBV27 | many | TGTGCCAGCAGTTCCCTCCCCGCGGGAGGGCTTGATACGCAGTATTTT | CASSSLPAGGLDTQYF
TRBD1 | TRBJ1-1 | TRBV3-1 | . | TGTGCCAGCAGCCAGCCGAACAGGGGGTTGGCTGAAGCTTTCTTT | CASSQPNRGLAEAFF
TRBD1 | TRBJ2-5 | TRBV7-7 | few | TGTGCTAGCAGCCCCGAGGACAGGGAAGGGGTGACCCAGTACTTC | CASSPEDREGVTQYF
. | TRBJ2-7 | TRBV5-4 | many | TGTGCCAGCAGCTATGGAAACAACTACGAGCAGTACTTC | CASSYGNNYEQYF
TRBD2 | TRBJ2-5 | TRBV7-8 | many | TGTGCCAGCAGCTCTCCGGGGGGCCAAGAGACCCAGTACTTC | CASSSPGGQETQYF
. | TRBJ2-2 | TRBV12-3/TRBV12-4 | many | TGTGCCAGCAGCCCGGGGAGCAACACCGGGGAGCTGTTTTTT | CASSPGSNTGELFF
TRBD1 | TRBJ1-1 | TRBV19 | few | TGTGCCAGTACAGAGATTGGACAGGGTTGGACTGAAGCTTTCTTT | CASTEIGQGWTEAFF
. | TRBJ1-4 | TRBV5-6 | many | TGTGCCAGCAGCCTGTTAGAGGATCGTGAAAAACTGTTTTTT | CASSLLEDREKLFF
. | TRBJ2-1 | TRBV19 | . | TGTGCCAGTAGTATAGATCAGAACTACAATGAGCAGTTCTTC | CASSIDQNYNEQFF
. | TRBJ1-3 | TRBV5-1 | . | TGCGCCAGCAGCGTTTCCGGGCCCCTCTCTGGAAACACCATATATTTT | CASSVSGPLSGNTIYF
. | TRBJ2-1 | TRBV7-9 | . | TGTGCCAGCAGCCGTCAGGGGGGGTCCTACAATGAGCAGTTCTTC | CASSRQGGSYNEQFF
. | TRBJ2-7 | TRBV5-4 | many | TGTGCCAGCAGCTTGGGTCGGGGCAAAACCTACGAGCAGTACTTC | CASSLGRGKTYEQYF